This entry is about one T cell receptor (beta chain). The data were obtained in a study of human T cells and chemical hapten exposure. Stated time point: pre-sensitization, week 0. Documented treatment: therapeutic diphenylcyclopropenone sensitization with weekly scalp DPC. TCRdb re-called the RACE reads through MiXCR, storing one row per CDR3 protein. The profile shows some 360,000 distinct CDR3 sequences, approximately 5.1% of them singletons. The CDR3 covers 15 residues. CDR1 and CDR2 (germline): LGHDT, YNNKEL (reference sequence). Deletions cut 2 bases from V and 0 bases from J, with 7 bases between.

The chain links TRBV3-1 to TRBJ2-2; D gene ambiguous. This clonotype was obtained from a woman aged 45-59 years with alopecia areata. Some clones in this sample may be carry-over from other donors' samples. The sequencing used whole blood, collected in connection with sensitization to the hapten diphenylcyclopropenone (DPC). The CDR3 loop reads CASSQLQSNTGELFF. The CDR3 nucleotides read TGTGCCAGCAGCCAATTACAGTCGAACACCGGGGAGCTGTTTTTT.